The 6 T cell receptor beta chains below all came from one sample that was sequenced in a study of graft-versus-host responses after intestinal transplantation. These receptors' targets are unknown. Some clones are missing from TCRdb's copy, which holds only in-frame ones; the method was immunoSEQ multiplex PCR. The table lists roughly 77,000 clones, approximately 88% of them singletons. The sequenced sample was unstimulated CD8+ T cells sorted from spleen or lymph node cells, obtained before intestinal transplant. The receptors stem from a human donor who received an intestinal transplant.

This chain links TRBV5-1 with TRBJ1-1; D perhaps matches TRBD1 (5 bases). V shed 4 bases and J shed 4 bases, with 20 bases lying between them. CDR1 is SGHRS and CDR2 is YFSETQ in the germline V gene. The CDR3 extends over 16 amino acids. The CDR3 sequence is CASSPGGEKWVTEAFF. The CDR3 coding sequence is TGCGCCAGCAGCCCGGGGGGGGAGAAATGGGTCACTGAAGCTTTCTTT.

CDR3 sequence (DNA): TGCGCCAGCAGCCCAGAGAGGGACGGGAGAGATACGCAGTATTTT. Translating gives CASSPERDGRDTQYF. This chain links TRBV4-1 with TRBJ2-3; possible D gene TRBD2, 6 bases. Germline CDR1 is MGHRA and CDR2 is YSYEKL. V lost 4 bases and J 5 bases, leaving 16 bases between the germline ends. The CDR3 consists of 15 residues.

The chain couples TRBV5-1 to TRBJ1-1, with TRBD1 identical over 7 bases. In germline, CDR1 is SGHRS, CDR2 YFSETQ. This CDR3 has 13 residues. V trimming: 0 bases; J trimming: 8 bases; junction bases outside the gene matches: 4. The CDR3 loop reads CASSLGTGREAFF. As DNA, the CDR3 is TGCGCCAGCAGCTTGGGGACAGGTAGAGAAGCTTTCTTT.

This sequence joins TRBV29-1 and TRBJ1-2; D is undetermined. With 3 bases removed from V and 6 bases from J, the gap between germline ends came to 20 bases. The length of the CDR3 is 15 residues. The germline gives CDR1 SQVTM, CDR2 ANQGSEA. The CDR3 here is CSVEEEYERADGYTF. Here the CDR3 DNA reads TGCAGCGTTGAGGAGGAGTACGAACGAGCCGATGGCTACACCTTC.

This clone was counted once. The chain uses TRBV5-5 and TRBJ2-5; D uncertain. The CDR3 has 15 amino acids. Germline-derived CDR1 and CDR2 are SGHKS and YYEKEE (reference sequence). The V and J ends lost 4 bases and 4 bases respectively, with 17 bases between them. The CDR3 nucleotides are TGTGCCAGCAGCATGCCTAGAGGAGAAGGAGAGACCCAGTACTTC. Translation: CASSMPRGEGETQYF.

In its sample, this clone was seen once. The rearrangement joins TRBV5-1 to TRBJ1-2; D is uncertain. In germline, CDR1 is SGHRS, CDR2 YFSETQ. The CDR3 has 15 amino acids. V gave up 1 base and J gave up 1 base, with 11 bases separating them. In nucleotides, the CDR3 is TGCGCCAGCAGCTTGTCTATAAACAGTAACTATGGCTACACCTTC. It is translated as CASSLSINSNYGYTF.